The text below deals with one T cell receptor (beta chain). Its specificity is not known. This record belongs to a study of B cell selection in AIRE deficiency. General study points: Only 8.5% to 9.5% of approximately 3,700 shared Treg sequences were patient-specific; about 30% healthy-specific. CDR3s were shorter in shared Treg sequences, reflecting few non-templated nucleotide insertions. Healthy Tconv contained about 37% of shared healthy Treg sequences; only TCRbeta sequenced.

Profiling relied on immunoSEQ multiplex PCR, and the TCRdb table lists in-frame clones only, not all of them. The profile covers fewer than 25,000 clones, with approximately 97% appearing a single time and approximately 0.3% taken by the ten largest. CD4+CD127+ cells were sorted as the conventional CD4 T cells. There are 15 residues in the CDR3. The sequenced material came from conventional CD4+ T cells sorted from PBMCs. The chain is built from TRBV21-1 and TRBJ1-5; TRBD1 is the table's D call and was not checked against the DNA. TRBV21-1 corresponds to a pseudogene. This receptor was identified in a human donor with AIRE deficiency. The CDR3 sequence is CASSKRGCRGQPQHF. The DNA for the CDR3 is TGTGCCAGCAGCAAAAGGGGGTGCAGGGGTCAGCCCCAGCATTTT.